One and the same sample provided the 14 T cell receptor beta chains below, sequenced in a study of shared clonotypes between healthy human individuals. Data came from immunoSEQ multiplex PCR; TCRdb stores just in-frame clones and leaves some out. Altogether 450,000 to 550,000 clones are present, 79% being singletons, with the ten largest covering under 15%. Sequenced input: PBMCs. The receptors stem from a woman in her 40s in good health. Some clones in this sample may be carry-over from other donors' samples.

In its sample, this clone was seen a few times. CDR3 sequence reads: CASTGRANYEQYF. The DNA for the CDR3 is TGTGCCAGCACAGGCAGGGCTAACTACGAGCAGTACTTC. V and J are TRBV28 and TRBJ2-7, with D possibly TRBD1 on 5 matching bases. V was cut by 7 bases and J by 3 bases, with 13 bases left in between. The CDR3 has 13 amino acids. Per germline, CDR1 MDHEN and CDR2 SYDVKM.

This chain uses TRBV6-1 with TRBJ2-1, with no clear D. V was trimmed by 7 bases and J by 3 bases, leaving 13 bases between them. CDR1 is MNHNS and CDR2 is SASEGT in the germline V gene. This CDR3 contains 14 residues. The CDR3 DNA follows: TGTGCCAGCAAGAAAGATAACAACTACAATGAGCAGTTCTTC. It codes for CASKKDNNYNEQFF.

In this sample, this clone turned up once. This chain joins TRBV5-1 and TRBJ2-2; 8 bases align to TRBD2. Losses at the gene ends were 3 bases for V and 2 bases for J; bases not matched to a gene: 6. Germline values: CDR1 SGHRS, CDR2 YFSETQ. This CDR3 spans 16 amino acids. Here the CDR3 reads CASSSLLAENTGELFF. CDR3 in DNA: TGCGCCAGCAGCTCGTTACTAGCGGAAAACACCGGGGAGCTGTTTTTT.

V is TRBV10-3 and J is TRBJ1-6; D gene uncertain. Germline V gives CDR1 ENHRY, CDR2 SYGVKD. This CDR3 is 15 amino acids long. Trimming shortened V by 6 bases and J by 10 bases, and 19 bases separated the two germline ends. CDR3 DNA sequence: TGTGCCATCAGCCAGAGCGTCAGCCAGAGGTCACCCCTCCACTTT. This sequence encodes CAISQSVSQRSPLHF.

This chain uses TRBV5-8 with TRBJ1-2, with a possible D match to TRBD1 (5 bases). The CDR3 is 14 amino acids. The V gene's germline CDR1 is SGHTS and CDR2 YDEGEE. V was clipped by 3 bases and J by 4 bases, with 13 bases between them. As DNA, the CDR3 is TGTGCCAGCAGCTGGGACGGAGGAACCTATGGCTACACCTTC. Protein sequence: CASSWDGGTYGYTF.

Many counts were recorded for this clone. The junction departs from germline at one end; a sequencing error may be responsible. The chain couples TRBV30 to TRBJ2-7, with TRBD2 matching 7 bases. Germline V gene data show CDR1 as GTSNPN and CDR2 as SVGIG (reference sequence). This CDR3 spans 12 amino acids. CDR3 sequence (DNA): TGTGCCTGGAGAGGGGAGGGGCCCCGCCGATTCTTC. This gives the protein CAWRGEGPRRFF.

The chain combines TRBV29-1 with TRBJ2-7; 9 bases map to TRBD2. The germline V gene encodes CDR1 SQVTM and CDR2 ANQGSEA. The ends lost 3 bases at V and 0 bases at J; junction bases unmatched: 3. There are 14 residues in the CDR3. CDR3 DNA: TGCAGCGTTGACGTTAGCGGGAGCTCCTACGAGCAGTACTTC. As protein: CSVDVSGSSYEQYF.

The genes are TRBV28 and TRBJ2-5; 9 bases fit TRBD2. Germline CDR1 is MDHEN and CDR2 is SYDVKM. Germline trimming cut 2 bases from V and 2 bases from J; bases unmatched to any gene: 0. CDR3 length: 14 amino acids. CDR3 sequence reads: CASSLAGGQETQYF. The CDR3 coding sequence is TGTGCCAGCAGTTTAGCGGGAGGGCAAGAGACCCAGTACTTC.

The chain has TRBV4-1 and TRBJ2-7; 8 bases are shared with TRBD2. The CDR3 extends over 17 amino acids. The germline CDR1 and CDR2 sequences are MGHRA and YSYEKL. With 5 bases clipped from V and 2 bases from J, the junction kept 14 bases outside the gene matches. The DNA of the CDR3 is TGCGCCAGCAGCAAATTCGATCTAGCGGGTCGGGCCTACGAGCAGTACTTC. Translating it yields CASSKFDLAGRAYEQYF.

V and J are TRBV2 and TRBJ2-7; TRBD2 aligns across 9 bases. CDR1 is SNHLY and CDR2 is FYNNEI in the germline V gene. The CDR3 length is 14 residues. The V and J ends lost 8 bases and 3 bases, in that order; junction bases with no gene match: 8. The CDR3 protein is CASFRASGIYEQYF. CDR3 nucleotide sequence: TGTGCCAGCTTCCGGGCTAGCGGGATCTACGAGCAGTACTTC.

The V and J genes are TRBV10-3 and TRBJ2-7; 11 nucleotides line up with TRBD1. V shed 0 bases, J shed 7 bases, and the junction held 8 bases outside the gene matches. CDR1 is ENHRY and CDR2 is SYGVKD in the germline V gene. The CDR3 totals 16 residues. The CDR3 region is CAISESGQGADSEQYF. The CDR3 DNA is TGTGCCATCAGTGAGTCAGGACAGGGGGCCGACTCTGAGCAGTACTTC.

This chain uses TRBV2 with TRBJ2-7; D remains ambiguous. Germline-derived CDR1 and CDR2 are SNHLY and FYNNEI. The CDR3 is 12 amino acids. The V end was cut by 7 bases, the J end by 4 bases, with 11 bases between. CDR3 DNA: TGTGCCAGCACTTGGACCACATACGAGCAGTACTTC. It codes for CASTWTTYEQYF. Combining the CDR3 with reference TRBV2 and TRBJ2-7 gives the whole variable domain EPEVTQTPSHQVTQMGQEVILRCVPISNHLYFYWYRQILGQKVEFLVSFYNNEISEKSEIFDDQFSVERPDGSNFTLKIRSTKLEDSAMYFCASTWTTYEQYFGPGTRLTVT.

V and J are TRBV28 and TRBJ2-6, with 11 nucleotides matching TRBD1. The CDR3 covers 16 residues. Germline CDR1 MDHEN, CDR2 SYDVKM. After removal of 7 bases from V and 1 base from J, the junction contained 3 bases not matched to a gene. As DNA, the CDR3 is TGTGCCAGCATGGGACAGGGGGGGTCTGGGGCCAACGTCCTGACTTTC. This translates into CASMGQGGSGANVLTF.

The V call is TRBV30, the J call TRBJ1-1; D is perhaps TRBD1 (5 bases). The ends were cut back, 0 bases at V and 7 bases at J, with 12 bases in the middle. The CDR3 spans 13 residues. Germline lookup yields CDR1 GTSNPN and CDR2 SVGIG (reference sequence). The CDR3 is CAWSVLDGGEAFF. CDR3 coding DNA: TGTGCCTGGAGTGTATTGGATGGGGGTGAAGCTTTCTTT.